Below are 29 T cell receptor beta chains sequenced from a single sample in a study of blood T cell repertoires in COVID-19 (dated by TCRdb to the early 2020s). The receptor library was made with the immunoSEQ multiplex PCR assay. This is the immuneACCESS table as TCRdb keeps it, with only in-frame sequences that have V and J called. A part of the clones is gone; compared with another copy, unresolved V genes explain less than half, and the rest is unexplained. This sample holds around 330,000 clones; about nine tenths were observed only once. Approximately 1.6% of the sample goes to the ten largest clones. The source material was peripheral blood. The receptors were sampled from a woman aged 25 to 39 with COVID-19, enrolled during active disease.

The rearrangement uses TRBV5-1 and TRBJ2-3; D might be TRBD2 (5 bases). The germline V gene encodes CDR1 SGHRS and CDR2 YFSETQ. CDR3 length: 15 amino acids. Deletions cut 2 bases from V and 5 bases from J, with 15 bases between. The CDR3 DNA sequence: TGCGCCAGCAGCTTTAACGGGGTGACGGGAGATACGCAGTATTTT. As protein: CASSFNGVTGDTQYF.

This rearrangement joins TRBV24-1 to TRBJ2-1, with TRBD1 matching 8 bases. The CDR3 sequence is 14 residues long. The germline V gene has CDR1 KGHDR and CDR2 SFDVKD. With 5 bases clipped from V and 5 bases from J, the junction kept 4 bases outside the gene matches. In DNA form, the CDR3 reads TGTGCCACCAGTGGACAGACAGGGGACAATGAGCAGTTCTTC. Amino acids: CATSGQTGDNEQFF.

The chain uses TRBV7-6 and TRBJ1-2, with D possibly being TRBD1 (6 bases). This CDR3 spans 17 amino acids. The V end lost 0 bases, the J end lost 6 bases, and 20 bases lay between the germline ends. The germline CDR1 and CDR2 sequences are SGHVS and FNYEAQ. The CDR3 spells CASSLAERGGQLNGYTF. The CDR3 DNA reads TGTGCCAGCAGCTTAGCCGAACGGGGGGGCCAGCTCAATGGCTACACCTTC. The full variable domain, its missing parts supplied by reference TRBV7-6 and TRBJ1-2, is GAGVSQSPRYKVTKRGQDVALRCDPISGHVSLYWYRQALGQGPEFLTYFNYEAQQDKSGLPNDRFSAERPEGSISTLTIQRTEQRDSAMYRCASSLAERGGQLNGYTFGSGTRLTVV.

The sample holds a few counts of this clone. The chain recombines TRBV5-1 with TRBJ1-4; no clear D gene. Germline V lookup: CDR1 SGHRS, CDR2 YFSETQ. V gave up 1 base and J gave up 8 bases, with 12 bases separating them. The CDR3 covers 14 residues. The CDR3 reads CASSLSGVEEKLFF. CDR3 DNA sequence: TGCGCCAGCAGCTTGAGCGGAGTGGAGGAAAAACTGTTTTTT.

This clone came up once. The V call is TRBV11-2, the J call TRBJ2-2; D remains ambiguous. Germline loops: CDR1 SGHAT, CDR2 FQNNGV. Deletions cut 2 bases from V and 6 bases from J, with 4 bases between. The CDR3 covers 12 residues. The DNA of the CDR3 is TGTGCCAGCAGCTTACTAGCCGGGGAGCTGTTTTTT. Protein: CASSLLAGELFF.

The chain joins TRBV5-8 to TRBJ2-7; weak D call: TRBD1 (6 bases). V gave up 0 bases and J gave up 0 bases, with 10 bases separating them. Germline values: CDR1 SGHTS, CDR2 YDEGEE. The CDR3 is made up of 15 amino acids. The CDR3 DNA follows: TGTGCCAGCAGCTTGGGCCAGGGGCCCTCCTACGAGCAGTACTTC. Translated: CASSLGQGPSYEQYF.

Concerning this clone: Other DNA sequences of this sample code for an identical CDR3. Here the CDR3 DNA reads TGTGCCAGCAGCCCCGGGACAGGGGAGTATGGCTACACCTTC. Translation gives CASSPGTGEYGYTF. V is TRBV3-1 (or the pseudogene TRBV3-2) and J is TRBJ1-2; the match to TRBD1 covers 10 bases. Germline-derived CDR1 and CDR2 are LGHDT and YNNKEL (reference sequence). This CDR3 is built from 14 residues. The junction had 4 bases not matched to a gene; V was cut back by 4 bases and J by 5 bases.

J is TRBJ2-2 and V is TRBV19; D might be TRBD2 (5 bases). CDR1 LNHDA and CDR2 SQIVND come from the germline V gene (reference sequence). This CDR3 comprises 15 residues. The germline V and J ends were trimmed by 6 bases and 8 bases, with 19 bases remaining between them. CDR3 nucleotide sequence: TGTGCCAGTAGCTGGCAGGCTCGGGAAATTGGGGAGCTGTTTTTT. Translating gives CASSWQAREIGELFF.

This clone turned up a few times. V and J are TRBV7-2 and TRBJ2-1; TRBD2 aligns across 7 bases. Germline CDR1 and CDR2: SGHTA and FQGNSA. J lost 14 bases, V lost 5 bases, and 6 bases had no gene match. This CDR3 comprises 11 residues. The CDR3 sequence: CASSPGLVKFF. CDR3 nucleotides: TGTGCCAGCAGCCCTGGACTAGTGAAGTTCTTC.

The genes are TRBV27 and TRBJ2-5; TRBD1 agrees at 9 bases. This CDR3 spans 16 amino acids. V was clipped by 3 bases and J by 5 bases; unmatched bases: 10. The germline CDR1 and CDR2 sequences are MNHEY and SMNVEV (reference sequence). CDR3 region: CASSFTPEQGAETQYF. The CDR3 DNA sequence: TGTGCCAGCAGTTTCACCCCTGAACAGGGGGCGGAGACCCAGTACTTC.

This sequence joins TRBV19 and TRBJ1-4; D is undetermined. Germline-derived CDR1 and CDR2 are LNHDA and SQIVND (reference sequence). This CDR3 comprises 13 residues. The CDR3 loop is CDHEKVRGEKLFF. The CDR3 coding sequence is TGTGACCACGAAAAAGTGCGCGGTGAAAAACTGTTTTTT.

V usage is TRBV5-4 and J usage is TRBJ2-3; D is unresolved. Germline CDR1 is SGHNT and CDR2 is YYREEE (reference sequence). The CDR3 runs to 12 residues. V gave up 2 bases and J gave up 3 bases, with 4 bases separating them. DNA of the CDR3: TGTGCCAGCAGCTTCCAAACAGATACGCAGTATTTT. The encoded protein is CASSFQTDTQYF. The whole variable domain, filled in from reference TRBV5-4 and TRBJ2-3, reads ETGVTQSPTHLIKTRGQQVTLRCSSQSGHNTVSWYQQALGQGPQFIFQYYREEENGRGNFPPRFSGLQFPNYSSELNVNALELDDSALYLCASSFQTDTQYFGPGTRLTVL.

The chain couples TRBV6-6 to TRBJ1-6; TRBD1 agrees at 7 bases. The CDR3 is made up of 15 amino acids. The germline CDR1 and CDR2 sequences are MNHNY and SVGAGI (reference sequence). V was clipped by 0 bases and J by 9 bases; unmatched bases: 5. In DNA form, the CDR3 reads TGTGCCAGCAGTTACTCGACAGGGAGCGGTTCACCCCTCCACTTT. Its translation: CASSYSTGSGSPLHF.

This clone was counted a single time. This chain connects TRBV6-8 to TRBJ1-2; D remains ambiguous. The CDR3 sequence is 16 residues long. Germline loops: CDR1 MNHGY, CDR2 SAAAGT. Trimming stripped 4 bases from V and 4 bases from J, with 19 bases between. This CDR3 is CASSWYRELGIYGYTF. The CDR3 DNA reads TGTGCCAGCAGTTGGTATAGGGAGTTAGGAATCTATGGCTACACCTTC.

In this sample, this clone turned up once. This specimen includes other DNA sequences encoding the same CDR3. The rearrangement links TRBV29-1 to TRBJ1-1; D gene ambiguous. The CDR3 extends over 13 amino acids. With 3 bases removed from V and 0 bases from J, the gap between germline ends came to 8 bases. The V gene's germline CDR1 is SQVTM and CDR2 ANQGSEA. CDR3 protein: CSVEGRLNTEAFF. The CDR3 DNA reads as TGCAGCGTTGAGGGCAGATTGAACACTGAAGCTTTCTTT. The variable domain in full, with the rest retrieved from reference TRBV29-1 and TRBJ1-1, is SAVISQKPSRDICQRGTSLTIQCQVDSQVTMMFWYRQQPGQSLTLIATANQGSEATYESGFVIDKFPISRPNLTFSTLTVSNMSPEDSSIYLCSVEGRLNTEAFFGQGTRLTVV.

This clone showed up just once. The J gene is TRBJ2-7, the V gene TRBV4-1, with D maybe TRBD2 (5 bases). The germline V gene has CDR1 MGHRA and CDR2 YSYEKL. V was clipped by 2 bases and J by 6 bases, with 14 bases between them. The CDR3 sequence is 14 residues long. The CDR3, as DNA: TGCGCCAGCAGCCAAAAACGGGGAGCGCCCGAGCAGTACTTC. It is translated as CASSQKRGAPEQYF.

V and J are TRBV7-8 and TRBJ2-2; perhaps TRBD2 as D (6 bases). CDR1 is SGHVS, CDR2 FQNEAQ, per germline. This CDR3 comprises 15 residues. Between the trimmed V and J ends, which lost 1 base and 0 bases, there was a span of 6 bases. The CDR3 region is CASSLGLANTGELFF. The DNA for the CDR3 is TGTGCCAGCAGCTTAGGACTAGCGAACACCGGGGAGCTGTTTTTT.

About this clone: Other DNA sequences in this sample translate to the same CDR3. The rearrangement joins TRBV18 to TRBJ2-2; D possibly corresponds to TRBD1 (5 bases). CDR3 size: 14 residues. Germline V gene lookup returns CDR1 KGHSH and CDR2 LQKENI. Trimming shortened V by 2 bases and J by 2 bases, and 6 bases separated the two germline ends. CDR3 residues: CASSPDSNTGELFF. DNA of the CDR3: TGTGCCAGCTCACCAGACAGTAACACCGGGGAGCTGTTTTTT. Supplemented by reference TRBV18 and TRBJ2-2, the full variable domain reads NAGVMQNPRHLVRRRGQEARLRCSPMKGHSHVYWYRQLPEEGLKFMVYLQKENIIDESGMPKERFSAEFPKEGPSILRIQQVVRGDSAAYFCASSPDSNTGELFFGEGSRLTVL.

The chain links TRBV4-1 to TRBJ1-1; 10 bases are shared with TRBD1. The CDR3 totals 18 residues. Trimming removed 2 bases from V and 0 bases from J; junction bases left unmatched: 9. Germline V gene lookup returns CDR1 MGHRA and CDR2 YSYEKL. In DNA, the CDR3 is TGCGCCAGCAGCCAACAGACAGGGGGCCGAAGCTTGAACACTGAAGCTTTCTTT. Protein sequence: CASSQQTGGRSLNTEAFF.

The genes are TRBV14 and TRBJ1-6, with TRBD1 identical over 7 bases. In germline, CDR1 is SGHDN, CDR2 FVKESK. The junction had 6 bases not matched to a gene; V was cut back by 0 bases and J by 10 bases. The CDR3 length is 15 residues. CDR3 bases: TGTGCCAGCAGCCAAGATTCAGGGGGAGGATCACCCCTCCACTTT. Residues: CASSQDSGGGSPLHF.

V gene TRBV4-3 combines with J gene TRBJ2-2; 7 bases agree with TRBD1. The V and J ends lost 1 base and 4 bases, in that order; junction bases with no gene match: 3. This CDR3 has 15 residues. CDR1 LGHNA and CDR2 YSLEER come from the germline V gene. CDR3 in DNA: TGCGCCAGCAGCCAAGCGACAGGGTTCACCGGGGAGCTGTTTTTT. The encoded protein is CASSQATGFTGELFF.

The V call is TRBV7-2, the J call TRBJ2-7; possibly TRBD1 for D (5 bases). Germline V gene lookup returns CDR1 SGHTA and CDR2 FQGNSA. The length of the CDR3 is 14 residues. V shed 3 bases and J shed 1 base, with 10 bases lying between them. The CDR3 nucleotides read TGTGCCAGCAGCTTTGGGGCTACGTCCTACGAGCAGTACTTC. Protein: CASSFGATSYEQYF. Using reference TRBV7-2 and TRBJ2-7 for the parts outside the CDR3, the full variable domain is GAGVSQSPSNKVTEKGKDVELRCDPISGHTALYWYRQSLGQGLEFLIYFQGNSAPDKSGLPSDRFSAERTGGSVSTLTIQRTQQEDSAVYLCASSFGATSYEQYFGPGTRLTVT.

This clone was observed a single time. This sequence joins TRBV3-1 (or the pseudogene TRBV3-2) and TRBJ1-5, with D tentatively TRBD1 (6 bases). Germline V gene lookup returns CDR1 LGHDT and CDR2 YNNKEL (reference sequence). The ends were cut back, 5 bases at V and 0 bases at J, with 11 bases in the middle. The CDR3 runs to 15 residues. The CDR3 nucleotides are TGTGCCAGCAGCTCCAGGGGCCATAGCAATCAGCCCCAGCATTTT. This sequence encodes CASSSRGHSNQPQHF.

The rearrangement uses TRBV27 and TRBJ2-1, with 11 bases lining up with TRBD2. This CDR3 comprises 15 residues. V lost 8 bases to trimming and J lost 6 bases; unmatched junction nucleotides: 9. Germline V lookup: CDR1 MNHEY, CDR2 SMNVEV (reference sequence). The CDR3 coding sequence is TGTGCCAGCTCAGGGCTAGCGGGGGGAATCAATGAGCAGTTCTTC. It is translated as CASSGLAGGINEQFF.

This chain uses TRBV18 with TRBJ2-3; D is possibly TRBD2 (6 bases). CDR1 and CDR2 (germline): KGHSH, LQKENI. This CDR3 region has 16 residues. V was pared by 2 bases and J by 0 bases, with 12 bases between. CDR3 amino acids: CASSPLAGTSTDTQYF. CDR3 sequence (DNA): TGTGCCAGCTCACCATTGGCGGGGACTAGCACAGATACGCAGTATTTT.

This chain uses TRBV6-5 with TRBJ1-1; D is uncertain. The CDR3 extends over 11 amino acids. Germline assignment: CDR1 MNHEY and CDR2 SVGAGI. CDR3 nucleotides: TGTGCGGGCACGCTGAACACTGAAGCTTTCTTT. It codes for CAGTLNTEAFF.

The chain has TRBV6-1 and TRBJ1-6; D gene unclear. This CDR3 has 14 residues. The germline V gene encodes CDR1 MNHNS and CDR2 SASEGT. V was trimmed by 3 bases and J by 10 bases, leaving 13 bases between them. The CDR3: CASSDPRAESPLHF. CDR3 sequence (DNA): TGTGCCAGCAGTGACCCACGAGCGGAATCACCCCTCCACTTT.

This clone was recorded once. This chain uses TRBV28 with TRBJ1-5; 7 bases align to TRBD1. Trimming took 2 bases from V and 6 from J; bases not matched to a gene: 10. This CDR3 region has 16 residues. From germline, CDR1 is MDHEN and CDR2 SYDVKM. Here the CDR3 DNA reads TGTGCCAGCAGTTTAGGTCGTGACAGGGCTTTTCAGCCCCAGCATTTT. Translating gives CASSLGRDRAFQPQHF.

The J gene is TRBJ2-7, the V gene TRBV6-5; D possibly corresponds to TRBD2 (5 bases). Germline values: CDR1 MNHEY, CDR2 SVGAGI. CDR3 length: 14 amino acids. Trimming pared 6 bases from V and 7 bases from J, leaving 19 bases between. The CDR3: CASRKDGRRGEQYF. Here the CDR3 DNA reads TGTGCCAGCAGGAAGGACGGCCGCCGAGGGGAGCAGTACTTC.